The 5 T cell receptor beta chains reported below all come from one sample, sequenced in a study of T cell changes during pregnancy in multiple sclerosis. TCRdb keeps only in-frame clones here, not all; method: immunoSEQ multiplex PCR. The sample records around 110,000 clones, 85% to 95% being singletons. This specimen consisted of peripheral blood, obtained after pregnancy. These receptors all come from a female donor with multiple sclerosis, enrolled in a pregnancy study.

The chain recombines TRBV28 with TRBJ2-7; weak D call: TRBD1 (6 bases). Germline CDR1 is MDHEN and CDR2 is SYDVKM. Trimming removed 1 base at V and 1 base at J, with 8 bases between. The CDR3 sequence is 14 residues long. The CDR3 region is CASSLFTGSYEQYF. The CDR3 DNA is TGTGCCAGCAGTTTATTTACAGGGTCCTACGAGCAGTACTTC.

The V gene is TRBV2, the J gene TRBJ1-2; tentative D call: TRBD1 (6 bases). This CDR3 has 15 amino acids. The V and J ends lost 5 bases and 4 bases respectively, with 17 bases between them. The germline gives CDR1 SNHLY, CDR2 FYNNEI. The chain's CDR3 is CASSSRQDNSYGYTF. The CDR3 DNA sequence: TGTGCCAGCAGTTCAAGACAGGATAATTCCTATGGCTACACCTTC. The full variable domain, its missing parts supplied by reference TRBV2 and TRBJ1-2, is EPEVTQTPSHQVTQMGQEVILRCVPISNHLYFYWYRQILGQKVEFLVSFYNNEISEKSEIFDDQFSVERPDGSNFTLKIRSTKLEDSAMYFCASSSRQDNSYGYTFGSGTRLTVV.

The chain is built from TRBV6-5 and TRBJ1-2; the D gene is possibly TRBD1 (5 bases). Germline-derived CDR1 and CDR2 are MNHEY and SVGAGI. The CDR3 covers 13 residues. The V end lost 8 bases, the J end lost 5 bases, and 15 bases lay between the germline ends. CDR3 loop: CASSSGTYYGYTF. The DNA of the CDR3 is TGTGCCAGCTCCTCCGGGACTTATTATGGCTACACCTTC.

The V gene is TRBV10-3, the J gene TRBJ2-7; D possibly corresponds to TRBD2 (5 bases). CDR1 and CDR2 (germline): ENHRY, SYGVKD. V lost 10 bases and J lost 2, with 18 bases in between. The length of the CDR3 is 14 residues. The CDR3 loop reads CATLRERQAYEQYF. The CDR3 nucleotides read TGTGCCACCCTGAGGGAGCGGCAGGCCTACGAGCAGTACTTC.

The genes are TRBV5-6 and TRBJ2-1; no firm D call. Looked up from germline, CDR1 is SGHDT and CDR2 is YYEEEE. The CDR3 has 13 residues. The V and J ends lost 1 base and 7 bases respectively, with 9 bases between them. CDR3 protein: CASSLMTFNEQFF. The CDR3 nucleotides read TGTGCCAGCAGCTTGATGACTTTTAATGAGCAGTTCTTC.